This record covers a single T cell receptor beta chain. It has no known antigen specificity. The input lacks base qualities; no much larger clone sits a single base away. RNA was extracted using the RNeasy kit, and about 0.45 to 1 ug of the RNA was reverse transcribed with random hexamers. TCR beta CDR3 regions were amplified with the immunoSEQ multiplex PCR assay covering 54 Vbeta and 13 Jbeta segments. Bias from PCR amplification was corrected by using a synthetic template baseline for primer optimization and for computational correction. In the paper's pipeline: Only productive sequences were kept, with reads annotated to V, D and J genes according to IMGT and analyzed in immunoSEQ Analyzer. Clonality was computed as one minus Shannon entropy normalized by log2 of the number of productive unique sequences. Public and private clones were assessed among the 100 most prevalent clones of each patient and control. Susac-specific clones were defined as absent from healthy and MS cohorts, over a thousand published viral clones and other ImmuneACCESS disease sequences. In TCRdb, the public reads were trimmed at Q25 with fastp and aligned with MiXCR, with productive beta chains retained. Rows are combined by CDR3 protein, so each entry shows the most common genes and DNA. These V and J calls derive from TCRdb rather than the authors' analysis. The sample table shows about 430,000 distinct CDR3 sequences, and more than 80% are seen once. The ten largest clones represent under 0.15% of the sample.

The germline V gene encodes CDR1 SGHVS and CDR2 FQNEAQ. Germline trimming amounts to 5 bases on V and 1 base on J, with 5 as the count of junction bases outside the gene matches. Reading from cysteine to phenylalanine, the CDR3 counts 15 amino acids. The entry retains the CDR3 DNA only, 45 bases that are in frame from base 1. This sample is part of a study of CD8 T cells in Susac syndrome (dated by TCRdb to between 2018 and 2020). Regarding the complete study: The study used repertoire sequencing to test whether antigen drove CD8+ T cell activation and differentiation in Susac syndrome. The clonality of the CD8+ T cell repertoire was compared across more than 9 healthy donors, roughly 14 Susac syndrome patients and fewer than 16 multiple sclerosis patients. General study outcomes and caveats: The TCR sequencing and HLA analysis was acknowledged to have included a relatively small number of individuals.

High-throughput TCR beta sequencing profiled peripheral blood CD8+ and CD4+ T cells from healthy donors, Susac syndrome patients and multiple sclerosis patients. Treatment-naive patients with stable or active relapsing-remitting disease fulfilling revised McDonald criteria were used as multiple sclerosis controls. CD8+ TEMRA cells were enriched by FACS, while bulk CD8+ and CD4+ T cells were purified by magnetic negative isolation. Blood was collected in EDTA tubes and processed within 24 hours, with PBMCs isolated through density gradient centrifugation. PBMCs intended for TCR sequencing were cryopreserved in liquid nitrogen and thawed later in a water bath at 37 degrees C. The sorted or isolated CD4+, CD8+ and CD8+ TEMRA cells had a purity of 90% or higher.

The sample comprised CD8+ T cells from PBMCs. This sequence uses TRBV7-8 and TRBJ1-2; 9 junctional bases match TRBD1. The source of this sequence is a human donor with multiple sclerosis. The CDR3 protein is CASSQDRGLNYGYTF. The nucleotide sequence is TGTGCCAGCAGCCAGGACAGGGGACTTAACTATGGCTACACCTTC.